This T cell receptor beta chain came from a study of response to subunit inactivated influenza vaccine. General study points: With each seasonal influenza vaccination, the authors suggested, few new T cells are recruited.

TCRdb ran MiXCR on the RT-PCR reads and lists one entry per CDR3 protein. Here the sample spans approximately 730,000 distinct CDR3 sequences, approximately 15% being singletons. Comment on this clonotype: Antigen: not known.

The material sequenced was PBMCs from blood, taken approximately 15 days before vaccination. This sequence was found in a man aged 45-65 years who received an inactivated influenza vaccine.

This chain's CDR3 is CASSQASGTIGELFF. DNA for the CDR3: TGTGCCAGCAGCCAAGCTAGCGGGACGATCGGGGAGCTGTTTTTT. The chain recombines TRBV14 with TRBJ2-2, with 9 bases fitting TRBD2. CDR1 is SGHDN, CDR2 FVKESK, per germline. CDR3 size: 15 residues. The J segment lost 7 bases and the V segment lost 1 base, leaving 4 bases of the junction unmatched. The full variable domain, in which reference TRBV14 and TRBJ2-2 provide the parts outside the CDR3, is EAGVTQFPSHSVIEKGQTVTLRCDPISGHDNLYWYRRVMGKEIKFLLHFVKESKQDESGMPNNRFLAERTGGTYSTLKVQPAELEDSGVYFCASSQASGTIGELFFGEGSRLTVL.